This passage covers 29 T cell receptor beta chains from one sample sequenced in a study of T-cell reconstitution after alpha-beta-depleted transplantation in children. Unique molecular identifiers were used in preparing the TCRbeta library. A single record per CDR3 protein comes from TCRdb applying MiXCR to the PCR reads. The sample holds about 300,000 distinct CDR3 sequences, about 9.4% seen once. Here the sequenced sample was PBMCs, taken before TCRalphabeta/CD19-depleted stem cell transplant. These receptors were collected from a boy under three years old with acute myeloid leukemia, due to receive a stem cell transplant.

This clonotype was detected many times. The chain uses TRBV5-1 and TRBJ1-6, with D hard to call. V lost 5 bases and J lost 4, with 10 bases in between. Germline values: CDR1 SGHRS, CDR2 YFSETQ. CDR3 length: 14 amino acids. The CDR3 bases are TGCGCCAGCAGATCTGACACGTATAATTCACCCCTCCACTTT. The encoded protein is CASRSDTYNSPLHF.

At least ten counts were recorded for this clonotype. J is TRBJ1-1 and V is TRBV6-5; 10 bases are shared with TRBD1. Germline assignment: CDR1 MNHEY and CDR2 SVGAGI. The J segment lost 2 bases and the V segment lost 8 bases, leaving 5 bases of the junction unmatched. CDR3 length equals 14 residues. CDR3 sequence reads: CASGRDRGNTEAFF. The CDR3 DNA is TGTGCCAGCGGTCGGGACAGGGGAAACACTGAAGCTTTCTTT.

This clonotype was observed many times. This chain joins TRBV14 and TRBJ1-1, with D perhaps TRBD1 (6 bases). The CDR3 contains 14 residues. CDR1 is SGHDN and CDR2 is FVKESK in the germline V gene. Trimming removed 0 bases from V and 4 bases from J, with 9 bases in between. CDR3 protein: CASSQDLGATEAFF. The CDR3, as DNA: TGTGCCAGCAGCCAAGATCTGGGGGCCACTGAAGCTTTCTTT.

This clonotype occurred many times. The J gene is TRBJ1-2, the V gene TRBV27; D uncertain. This CDR3 is built from 16 residues. CDR1 MNHEY and CDR2 SMNVEV come from the germline V gene (reference sequence). The V end lost 0 bases, the J end lost 0 bases, and 11 bases lay between the germline ends. This chain's CDR3 is CASSLSLSATNYGYTF. DNA for the CDR3: TGTGCCAGCAGTTTATCCCTCTCAGCTACTAACTATGGCTACACCTTC.

The chain joins TRBV7-3 to TRBJ2-3; TRBD2 aligns across 7 bases. J was trimmed by 3 bases and V by 5 bases; bases with no gene match: 14. Germline V gene data show CDR1 as SGHTA and CDR2 as FQGTGA. The length of the CDR3 is 17 residues. CDR3 residues: CASSHDSTSRLTDTQYF. The CDR3 DNA reads as TGTGCCAGCAGCCATGATTCGACTAGCCGTTTGACAGATACGCAGTATTTT.

The table lists this clonotype with many counts. V usage is TRBV28 and J usage is TRBJ2-2, with 8 bases lining up with TRBD1. The CDR3 consists of 15 residues. Germline lookup yields CDR1 MDHEN and CDR2 SYDVKM. J was trimmed by 7 bases and V by 4 bases; bases with no gene match: 8. DNA for the CDR3: TGTGCCAGCAGTTCCCGGACAGGGTCGGTCGGGGAGCTGTTTTTT. Protein product: CASSSRTGSVGELFF.

At least ten counts were recorded for this clonotype. The chain links TRBV6-2 or TRBV6-3 to TRBJ1-1; D ambiguous. Trimming took off 1 base at V and 1 base at J, with 7 bases between the two ends. Germline V gene lookup returns CDR1 MNHEY and CDR2 SVGEGT. The CDR3 is made up of 14 amino acids. The CDR3 loop reads CASSYLWGNTEAFF. The CDR3 bases are TGTGCCAGCAGTTACTTATGGGGGAACACTGAAGCTTTCTTT.

This clonotype was observed many times. This chain connects TRBV2 to TRBJ2-1; D gene ambiguous. CDR3 length: 14 amino acids. V was clipped by 7 bases and J by 0 bases, with 10 bases between them. From germline, CDR1 is SNHLY and CDR2 FYNNEI. The CDR3 loop reads CASKNMSSYNEQFF. The CDR3 DNA reads as TGTGCCAGCAAAAACATGAGCTCCTACAATGAGCAGTTCTTC.

This clonotype was detected many times. CDR3 DNA: TGTGCCAGCAGACCCCAGGGGGGTGAGCAGTTCTTC. Encoded protein: CASRPQGGEQFF. The chain uses TRBV6-6 and TRBJ2-1; D is perhaps TRBD1 (7 bases). The CDR3 length is 12 residues. V gave up 6 bases and J gave up 9 bases, with 12 bases separating them. Germline V lookup: CDR1 MNHNY, CDR2 SVGAGI (reference sequence).

The V gene is TRBV28, the J gene TRBJ2-7; 8 bases fit TRBD1. The junction had 12 bases not matched to a gene; V was cut back by 5 bases and J by 6 bases. The CDR3 is 15 residues long. Germline-derived CDR1 and CDR2 are MDHEN and SYDVKM. DNA of the CDR3: TGTGCCAGCAGTCCTCTCGGGGGAGACAGGGGCGAGCAGTACTTC. Residues: CASSPLGGDRGEQYF.

This clonotype was seen many times. The rearrangement links TRBV7-2 to TRBJ2-3; 9 bases match TRBD2. Trimming cost V 5 bases and J 6 bases; bases outside gene matches: 6. In germline, CDR1 is SGHTA, CDR2 FQGNSA. The CDR3 runs to 14 residues. Written as DNA, the CDR3 is TGTGCCAGCAGCCCGATCGGACTAGCGGATACGCAGTATTTT. It yields the protein CASSPIGLADTQYF.

This clonotype was found many times. This chain joins TRBV5-1 and TRBJ2-4; D is uncertain. The CDR3 consists of 15 residues. Trimming removed 4 bases from V and 2 bases from J, with 13 bases in between. Germline V gives CDR1 SGHRS, CDR2 YFSETQ. CDR3 sequence reads: CASSATVGSKNIQYF. CDR3 sequence (DNA): TGCGCCAGCAGCGCTACCGTGGGATCCAAAAACATTCAGTACTTC.

This clonotype was detected many times. V is TRBV7-9 and J is TRBJ1-1; weak D call: TRBD1 (6 bases). Looked up from germline, CDR1 is SEHNR and CDR2 is FQNEAQ (reference sequence). This CDR3 comprises 16 residues. The germline V and J ends were trimmed by 1 base and 2 bases, with 14 bases remaining between them. The CDR3 loop is CASSLVQGSANTEAFF. CDR3 in DNA: TGTGCCAGCAGCTTAGTCCAGGGGAGTGCTAACACTGAAGCTTTCTTT. Drawing the rest from reference TRBV7-9 and TRBJ1-1, the complete variable domain is DTGVSQNPRHKITKRGQNVTFRCDPISEHNRLYWYRQTLGQGPEFLTYFQNEAQLEKSRLLSDRFSAERPKGSFSTLEIQRTEQGDSAMYLCASSLVQGSANTEAFFGQGTRLTVV.

This clonotype appeared many times. This chain uses TRBV5-1 with TRBJ1-1; tentative D call: TRBD1 (6 bases). Trimming pared 2 bases from V and 0 bases from J, leaving 8 bases between. Per germline, CDR1 SGHRS and CDR2 YFSETQ. The CDR3 length is 14 residues. CDR3 sequence: CASSLGTLNTEAFF. The DNA of the CDR3 is TGCGCCAGCAGCTTAGGGACATTGAACACTGAAGCTTTCTTT.

This clonotype was counted ten times or more. The chain's CDR3 is CASSYESSYNEQFF. The CDR3 bases are TGTGCCAGCAGTTATGAGAGCTCCTACAATGAGCAGTTCTTC. The genes are TRBV6-5 and TRBJ2-1; no firm D call. Germline V gene sequence: CDR1 MNHEY, CDR2 SVGAGI. CDR3 length equals 14 residues. V lost 3 bases, J lost 0 bases, and 6 bases lay in between.

This clonotype was seen many times. V usage is TRBV24-1 and J usage is TRBJ2-7; TRBD1 matches 9 bases. CDR3 length: 15 residues. The V and J ends lost 2 bases and 2 bases, in that order; junction bases with no gene match: 3. Germline assignment: CDR1 KGHDR and CDR2 SFDVKD. CDR3: CATSDYGTGTYEQYF. Written as DNA, the CDR3 is TGTGCCACCAGTGATTACGGGACAGGGACCTACGAGCAGTACTTC.

About this clonotype: A much more abundant neighbour one base away suggests this may be a read error. V and J are TRBV7-2 and TRBJ1-2; no clear D. The CDR3 is 14 amino acids. CDR1 and CDR2 (germline): SGHTA, FQGNSA. The chain's CDR3 is CASSFGEALYGDTF. The CDR3 DNA reads as TGTGCCAGCAGCTTCGGGGAGGCACTCTATGGCGACACCTTC.

This clonotype showed up many times. The chain uses TRBV12-3 or TRBV12-4 and TRBJ2-2; 9 positions match TRBD2. The CDR3 has 16 residues. V lost 7 bases and J lost 3; bases outside the gene matches: 9. CDR3 nucleotides: TGTGCCAGCATAAATTCTAGCGGGATTTACACCGGGGAGCTGTTTTTT. Protein sequence: CASINSSGIYTGELFF.

This clonotype was seen at least ten times. The rearrangement joins TRBV7-3 to TRBJ1-6, with 7 bases matching TRBD1. The CDR3 spans 13 residues. The J segment lost 12 bases and the V segment lost 5 bases, leaving 7 bases of the junction unmatched. CDR1 and CDR2 from the germline V gene are SGHTA and FQGTGA. The DNA for the CDR3 is TGTGCCAGCAGCATACAGGGGCTCGGACCCCTCCACTTT. This encodes CASSIQGLGPLHF. Supplemented by reference TRBV7-3 and TRBJ1-6, the full variable domain reads GAGVSQTPSNKVTEKGKYVELRCDPISGHTALYWYRQSLGQGPEFLIYFQGTGAADDSGLPNDRFFAVRPEGSVSTLKIQRTERGDSAVYLCASSIQGLGPLHFGNGTRLTVT.

Many counts were recorded for this clonotype. This chain joins TRBV5-1 and TRBJ2-2, with 10 bases lining up with TRBD1. The junction had 6 bases not matched to a gene; V was cut back by 4 bases and J by 3 bases. The CDR3 has 16 residues. Germline V lookup: CDR1 SGHRS, CDR2 YFSETQ. The CDR3 sequence: CASSVRDRGYTGELFF. DNA for the CDR3: TGCGCCAGCAGCGTCCGGGACAGGGGATACACCGGGGAGCTGTTTTTT.

This clonotype was picked up many times. The V call is TRBV6-5, the J call TRBJ2-1; D possibly uses TRBD1 or TRBD2 (7 bases each). Germline V gene lookup returns CDR1 MNHEY and CDR2 SVGAGI. V lost 4 bases and J 4 bases, leaving 17 bases between the germline ends. CDR3 length: 16 amino acids. CDR3 residues: CASSSGLGGWYNEQFF. The CDR3 nucleotides are TGTGCCAGCAGTTCCGGACTAGGGGGCTGGTACAATGAGCAGTTCTTC.

Ten or more counts support this clonotype. J is TRBJ2-7 and V is TRBV7-8, with D possibly being TRBD2 (6 bases). The CDR3 has 16 amino acids. Trimming stripped 1 base from V and 0 bases from J, with 13 bases between. The germline gives CDR1 SGHVS, CDR2 FQNEAQ. DNA of the CDR3: TGTGCCAGCAGCTTAGTAGGAGGGCATCCCTCCTACGAGCAGTACTTC. Encoded protein: CASSLVGGHPSYEQYF.

The chain recombines TRBV7-6 with TRBJ2-5; D is unclear. Germline assignment: CDR1 SGHVS and CDR2 FNYEAQ. The CDR3 consists of 16 residues. Trimming took 5 bases from V and 2 from J, leaving 18 bases between them. This chain's CDR3 is CASSTPWRRLQETQYF. The CDR3 DNA sequence: TGTGCCAGCAGCACTCCCTGGCGGCGGTTACAAGAGACCCAGTACTTC. Supplemented by reference TRBV7-6 and TRBJ2-5, the full variable domain reads GAGVSQSPRYKVTKRGQDVALRCDPISGHVSLYWYRQALGQGPEFLTYFNYEAQQDKSGLPNDRFSAERPEGSISTLTIQRTEQRDSAMYRCASSTPWRRLQETQYFGPGTRLLVL.

This clonotype was counted many times. The chain joins TRBV10-2 to TRBJ1-1; possibly TRBD1 for D (5 bases). V shed 3 bases and J shed 1 base, with 12 bases lying between them. CDR1 is WSHSY and CDR2 is SAAADI in the germline V gene. The CDR3 is 15 amino acids. The CDR3 DNA reads TGCGCCAGCAGTGAAAGGTCAACAGGGAACACTGAAGCTTTCTTT. This encodes CASSERSTGNTEAFF.

This clonotype was recorded a few times. The chain has TRBV29-1 and TRBJ1-2; 9 bases match TRBD1. The V and J ends lost 5 bases and 7 bases, in that order; junction bases with no gene match: 5. The CDR3 spans 12 residues. The germline gives CDR1 SQVTM, CDR2 ANQGSEA. CDR3 coding DNA: TGCAGCGTTCGACAGGGGGATGTTGGCTACACCTTC. It encodes CSVRQGDVGYTF.

The chain uses TRBV28 and TRBJ2-5, with D maybe TRBD1 (6 bases). Deletions cut 4 bases from V and 1 base from J, with 16 bases between. Germline assignment: CDR1 MDHEN and CDR2 SYDVKM. The CDR3 is 16 residues long. CDR3 residues: CASSSVLQGFQETQYF. DNA for the CDR3: TGTGCCAGCAGTTCCGTGTTACAGGGATTCCAAGAGACCCAGTACTTC.

This clonotype has only a few counts. CDR3 sequence: CSGTGPMNTEAFF. CDR3 in DNA: TGCAGTGGTACGGGACCTATGAACACTGAAGCTTTCTTT. The rearrangement joins TRBV20-1 to TRBJ1-1; D is possibly TRBD1 (5 bases). In germline, CDR1 is DFQATT, CDR2 SNEGSKA (reference sequence). CDR3 length equals 13 residues. The V gene lost 7 bases and the J gene lost 0 bases, with 12 bases spanning the gap.

Points on this clonotype: This may be a read error: a much more frequent sequence differs by one nucleotide. The CDR3 here is CASSTLGRNFAYEQYF. CDR3 sequence (DNA): TGTGCCAGCTCAACCCTGGGCCGGAACTTTGCCTACGAGCAGTACTTC. The chain recombines TRBV18 with TRBJ2-7; D is uncertain. The V gene's germline CDR1 is KGHSH and CDR2 LQKENI. This CDR3 spans 16 amino acids. Trimming left V 5 bases short and J 2 bases short, with 19 bases between.

This clonotype appeared a few times. The chain recombines TRBV11-2 with TRBJ2-1; D might be TRBD2 (5 bases). Looked up from germline, CDR1 is SGHAT and CDR2 is FQNNGV. Trimming pared 5 bases from V and 2 bases from J, leaving 13 bases between. CDR3 length: 15 amino acids. The DNA of the CDR3 is TGTGCCAGCAGCGACGGGGATAGCCCCTACAATGAGCAGTTCTTC. Translated: CASSDGDSPYNEQFF.